The rows below give T cell receptor beta chains drawn from one sample of a study of blood T cell repertoires in COVID-19. Clones were sequenced by immunoSEQ multiplex PCR, and TCRdb holds only the in-frame ones, with some missing. The sample holds fewer than 350,000 clones, 85% to 90% seen once. The sequenced material came from peripheral blood. The source of these receptors is a woman in her 30s with COVID-19, enrolled during active disease. Each CDR3 is given with its conserved first and last residue. Each record gives: J gene, D gene, clone size, V gene, CDR3 protein, CDR3 DNA. A D gene is named only where the DNA matches it firmly. Size values are once, few and many counts, or a class for expanded clones, and some rows have none.

j_call: TRBJ2-5
d_call: TRBD1
clone_size: .
v_call: TRBV28
cdr3_aa: CASSLDRVGETQYF
cdr3_nt: TGTGCCAGCAGTTTAGACAGGGTGGGGGAGACCCAGTACTTC

j_call: TRBJ1-1
d_call: .
clone_size: .
v_call: TRBV10-2
cdr3_aa: CASREGPHASYTEAFF
cdr3_nt: TGCGCCAGCAGAGAGGGGCCCCACGCTTCTTACACTGAAGCTTTCTTT

j_call: TRBJ2-7
d_call: TRBD2
clone_size: .
v_call: TRBV19
cdr3_aa: CASRPAPGLAYEQYF
cdr3_nt: TGTGCCAGTAGACCAGCTCCGGGACTAGCCTACGAGCAGTACTTC

j_call: TRBJ2-7
d_call: TRBD2
clone_size: .
v_call: TRBV7-6
cdr3_aa: CASSILGTSGGTYQSEQYF
cdr3_nt: TGTGCCAGCAGCATCCTGGGGACTAGCGGGGGGACTTATCAAAGCGAGCAGTACTTC

j_call: TRBJ2-7
d_call: TRBD1
clone_size: .
v_call: TRBV19
cdr3_aa: CASSDRGEQYF
cdr3_nt: TGTGCCAGTAGCGACAGGGGCGAGCAGTACTTC

j_call: TRBJ2-7
d_call: TRBD1
clone_size: once
v_call: TRBV19
cdr3_aa: CASSITGAETYEQYF
cdr3_nt: TGTGCCAGTAGTATAACAGGGGCCGAAACCTACGAGCAGTACTTC

j_call: TRBJ2-5
d_call: TRBD1
clone_size: .
v_call: TRBV10-3
cdr3_aa: CAIKRTGVGETQYF
cdr3_nt: TGTGCCATCAAACGGACAGGGGTAGGAGAGACCCAGTACTTC

j_call: TRBJ2-1
d_call: TRBD1
clone_size: .
v_call: TRBV5-3
cdr3_aa: CARSCPGTGLSNEQFF
cdr3_nt: TGTGCCAGAAGCTGTCCCGGGACAGGGTTAAGCAATGAGCAGTTCTTC

j_call: TRBJ1-2
d_call: .
clone_size: .
v_call: TRBV29-1
cdr3_aa: CSVAYANYGYTF
cdr3_nt: TGCAGCGTTGCCTACGCGAACTATGGCTACACCTTC

j_call: TRBJ2-3
d_call: .
clone_size: .
v_call: TRBV7-9
cdr3_aa: CASSSITDTQYF
cdr3_nt: TGTGCCAGCAGCTCTATCACAGATACGCAGTATTTT

j_call: TRBJ2-2
d_call: TRBD2
clone_size: once
v_call: TRBV2
cdr3_aa: CASKLAGGNTGELFF
cdr3_nt: TGTGCCAGCAAACTAGCGGGGGGGAACACCGGGGAGCTGTTTTTT

j_call: TRBJ2-1
d_call: TRBD1
clone_size: .
v_call: TRBV24-1
cdr3_aa: CATSDWTGPGNEQFF
cdr3_nt: TGTGCCACCAGTGATTGGACAGGGCCGGGCAATGAGCAGTTCTTC

j_call: TRBJ1-5
d_call: TRBD1
clone_size: .
v_call: TRBV2
cdr3_aa: CASSEGQGVNQPQHF
cdr3_nt: TGTGCCAGCAGTGAAGGACAGGGTGTCAATCAGCCCCAGCATTTT

j_call: TRBJ1-1
d_call: .
clone_size: .
v_call: TRBV10-3
cdr3_aa: CAITEAPNTEAFF
cdr3_nt: TGTGCCATCACCGAGGCACCGAACACTGAAGCTTTCTTT

j_call: TRBJ1-1
d_call: .
clone_size: once
v_call: TRBV5-4
cdr3_aa: CASSLDEEGVAFF
cdr3_nt: TGTGCCAGCAGCCTGGACGAAGAAGGGGTAGCTTTCTTT

j_call: TRBJ2-7
d_call: TRBD2
clone_size: .
v_call: TRBV9
cdr3_aa: CASSPREVLAGGPYEQYF
cdr3_nt: TGTGCCAGCAGCCCACGAGAAGTACTAGCGGGGGGACCCTACGAGCAGTACTTC

j_call: TRBJ1-3
d_call: TRBD1
clone_size: once
v_call: TRBV28
cdr3_aa: CAGGDSEGNTIYF
cdr3_nt: TGTGCCGGTGGGGACAGTGAGGGAAACACCATATATTTT

j_call: TRBJ2-2
d_call: TRBD1
clone_size: once
v_call: TRBV18
cdr3_aa: CASSPYKTGHTGELFF
cdr3_nt: TGTGCCAGCTCGCCCTACAAGACAGGGCATACCGGGGAGCTGTTTTTT

j_call: TRBJ2-7
d_call: .
clone_size: .
v_call: TRBV25-1
cdr3_aa: CASTYRGSYEQYF
cdr3_nt: TGTGCCAGTACTTACCGGGGGAGCTACGAGCAGTACTTC

j_call: TRBJ1-5
d_call: TRBD1
clone_size: .
v_call: TRBV19
cdr3_aa: CASMTGVGQPQHF
cdr3_nt: TGTGCCAGTATGACAGGGGTGGGACAGCCCCAGCATTTT

j_call: TRBJ1-6
d_call: .
clone_size: .
v_call: TRBV20-1
cdr3_aa: CSASSGSPLHF
cdr3_nt: TGCAGTGCTAGCTCAGGTTCACCCCTCCACTTT

j_call: TRBJ1-1
d_call: .
clone_size: .
v_call: TRBV29-1
cdr3_aa: CSVVVSGRGTEAFF
cdr3_nt: TGCAGCGTTGTAGTATCGGGGCGGGGGACTGAAGCTTTCTTT

j_call: TRBJ1-1
d_call: .
clone_size: .
v_call: TRBV2
cdr3_aa: CASGLLALTEAFF
cdr3_nt: TGTGCCAGCGGACTCCTCGCCCTCACTGAAGCTTTCTTT

j_call: TRBJ2-2
d_call: .
clone_size: .
v_call: TRBV5-6
cdr3_aa: CASSLVGVTTGELFF
cdr3_nt: TGTGCCAGCAGCTTGGTAGGGGTCACCACCGGGGAGCTGTTTTTT

j_call: TRBJ2-1
d_call: .
clone_size: .
v_call: TRBV14
cdr3_aa: CASSPKRGASYNEQFF
cdr3_nt: TGTGCCAGCAGCCCCAAGCGTGGGGCTAGCTACAATGAGCAGTTCTTC

j_call: TRBJ1-2
d_call: .
clone_size: .
v_call: TRBV5-1
cdr3_aa: CASSPGSFLEGYGYTF
cdr3_nt: TGCGCCAGCAGCCCTGGGTCCTTCCTAGAGGGTTATGGCTACACCTTC

j_call: TRBJ1-2
d_call: TRBD1
clone_size: .
v_call: TRBV28
cdr3_aa: CAVGSWGRGQLNYGYTF
cdr3_nt: TGTGCCGTCGGATCGTGGGGACGGGGACAGTTAAACTATGGCTACACCTTC

j_call: TRBJ1-6
d_call: .
clone_size: .
v_call: TRBV3-1/TRBV3-2
cdr3_aa: CASSQAAAAPLHF
cdr3_nt: TGTGCCAGCAGCCAAGCAGCGGCGGCCCCCCTCCACTTT

j_call: TRBJ1-2
d_call: .
clone_size: .
v_call: TRBV5-4
cdr3_aa: CASSTQVDYGYTF
cdr3_nt: TGTGCCAGCAGCACTCAGGTAGACTATGGCTACACCTTC